This is a list of T cell receptor beta chains from one sample in a study of OX40 agonist ivuxolimab in advanced cancers. The protocol was immunoSEQ multiplex PCR, while the TCRdb copy is restricted to in-frame clones and leaves out a portion. The sample lists about 110,000 clones; 80% to 95% were seen once. The sequenced sample was CD4+ or CD8+ T cells sorted from blood, obtained in a trial of the OX40 agonist ivuxolimab. All receptors derive from an adult with an advanced solid tumor such as melanoma, head and neck, liver or kidney cancer. CDR3s include the opening cysteine and the closing phenylalanine or tryptophan. D genes are given only for firm matches. Clone size is given for some rows only: seen once, a few or many times, or a class if the clone is expanded.

>.|TRBV11-2|TRBJ2-1|.
CASSSWPNEQFF
TGTGCCAGCAGCTCCTGGCCGAATGAGCAGTTCTTC
>.|TRBV6-6|TRBJ1-1|.
CASSYFGGGTEAFF
TGTGCCAGCAGTTACTTTGGGGGAGGCACTGAAGCTTTCTTT
>.|TRBV6-5|TRBJ1-5|.
CASSSTGSNQPQHF
TGTGCCAGCAGTTCAACAGGGAGCAATCAGCCCCAGCATTTT
>.|TRBV6-6|TRBJ1-2|.
CASSDSGQHGYTF
TGTGCCAGCAGTGACTCAGGACAGCATGGCTACACCTTC
>.|TRBV7-3|TRBJ2-5|TRBD2
CASSLVRGSQETQYF
TGTGCCAGCAGCTTAGTGCGGGGGTCCCAAGAGACCCAGTACTTC
>.|TRBV5-1|TRBJ2-3|.
CASSLIRGTDTQYF
TGCGCCAGCAGCTTGATCAGGGGTACAGATACGCAGTATTTT
>.|TRBV7-3|TRBJ2-1|.
CASSRSGLETAYNEQFF
TGTGCCAGCAGCCGGTCTGGACTGGAAACCGCCTACAATGAGCAGTTCTTC
>.|TRBV5-8|TRBJ2-7|.
CASSFLQGYEQYF
TGTGCCAGCAGCTTCCTACAGGGCTACGAGCAGTACTTC
>.|TRBV5-1|TRBJ1-1|.
CASSWGAETEAFF
TGCGCCAGCAGCTGGGGGGCCGAAACTGAAGCTTTCTTT
>.|TRBV5-1|TRBJ1-5|.
CASSLGTPDQPQHF
TGCGCCAGCAGCTTGGGCACACCTGATCAGCCCCAGCATTTT
>.|TRBV6-1|TRBJ1-2|.
CASSEIPSLGYTF
TGTGCCAGCAGTGAGATCCCCTCCCTTGGCTACACCTTC
>.|TRBV7-9|TRBJ2-3|.
CASSLGGTDTQYF
TGTGCCAGCAGCTTGGGCGGGACGGATACGCAGTATTTT
>.|TRBV7-2|TRBJ1-1|.
CASKRLMNTEAFF
TGTGCCAGCAAGAGGTTGATGAACACTGAAGCTTTCTTT
>.|TRBV7-3|TRBJ2-3|.
CASSLFLPDTQYF
TGTGCCAGCAGCTTATTCCTGCCAGATACGCAGTATTTT
>.|TRBV7-9|TRBJ2-5|.
CASSLGHPQETQYF
TGTGCCAGCAGCTTAGGACATCCCCAAGAGACCCAGTACTTC
>.|TRBV5-1|TRBJ2-2|.
CASSPNVLKNTGELFF
TGCGCCAGCAGCCCTAACGTCCTCAAGAACACCGGGGAGCTGTTTTTT
>.|TRBV5-5|TRBJ2-3|.
CASSPALDWSDTQYF
TGTGCCAGCAGCCCGGCACTGGACTGGTCGGATACGCAGTATTTT
>.|TRBV10-3|TRBJ2-7|.
CAISDSGSYEQYF
TGTGCCATCTCCGACAGTGGGTCCTACGAGCAGTACTTC
>.|TRBV6-6|TRBJ1-5|TRBD1
CASSRTGPGQPQHF
TGTGCCAGCAGCCGGACAGGGCCGGGTCAGCCCCAGCATTTT
>.|TRBV5-5|TRBJ2-7|TRBD1
CASSLGTGGYEQYF
TGTGCCAGCAGCTTGGGGACAGGGGGTTACGAGCAGTACTTC
>.|TRBV7-9|TRBJ1-2|.
CASSLIFTGGYTF
TGTGCCAGCAGCTTAATTTTCACCGGGGGCTACACCTTC
>.|TRBV6-6|TRBJ1-1|.
CASSYSRRMDTEAFF
TGTGCCAGCAGTTACTCGAGGAGGATGGACACTGAAGCTTTCTTT
>.|TRBV5-1|TRBJ2-2|.
CASTTTGELFF
TGCGCCAGCACGACTACCGGGGAGCTGTTTTTT
>few|TRBV2|TRBJ1-1|.
CASSRLNTEAFF
TGTGCCAGCAGTCGGTTGAACACTGAAGCTTTCTTT
>.|TRBV9|TRBJ2-5|.
CASSLGGEVGTQYF
TGTGCCAGCAGCCTAGGGGGGGAAGTAGGGACCCAGTACTTC
>.|TRBV4-1|TRBJ1-4|.
CASSQEGRQNEKLFF
TGCGCCAGCAGCCAAGAGGGACGGCAAAATGAAAAACTGTTTTTT
>.|TRBV10-3|TRBJ2-7|.
CAISETPGEQYF
TGTGCCATCAGTGAAACCCCGGGGGAGCAGTACTTC
>once|TRBV5-8|TRBJ2-3|.
CASSLGQLADTQYF
TGTGCCAGCAGCTTGGGTCAGCTGGCAGATACGCAGTATTTT
>.|TRBV9|TRBJ2-1|.
CASSADLQRRTSNEQFF
TGTGCCAGCAGCGCTGACCTCCAGCGGAGGACTTCAAATGAGCAGTTCTTC
>.|TRBV18|TRBJ2-1|.
CASSMMEPSVVNEQFF
TGTGCCAGCTCTATGATGGAGCCTAGCGTAGTGAATGAGCAGTTCTTC
>.|TRBV27|TRBJ2-1|TRBD1
CASSPEDRVRRSYNEQFF
TGTGCCAGCAGTCCCGAGGACAGGGTACGCCGCTCCTACAATGAGCAGTTCTTC
>.|TRBV5-8|TRBJ1-2|.
CASSLDRTSGYTF
TGTGCCAGCAGCTTGGACAGGACGAGTGGCTACACCTTC
>.|TRBV7-2|TRBJ2-4|TRBD2
CASSWSGTSGGTGNIQYF
TGTGCCAGCAGCTGGTCCGGGACTAGCGGGGGTACGGGAAACATTCAGTACTTC
>.|TRBV6-1|TRBJ1-1|.
CARPLGTEAFF
TGTGCCAGACCCCTGGGGACTGAAGCTTTCTTT
>once|TRBV2|TRBJ2-3|TRBD2
CASSGASGSWDTDTQYF
TGTGCCAGCAGTGGGGCTAGCGGGAGTTGGGACACAGATACGCAGTATTTT
>.|TRBV2|TRBJ2-2|.
CASKLEGLAGELFF
TGTGCCAGCAAACTGGAAGGGTTGGCCGGGGAGCTGTTTTTT
>.|TRBV19|TRBJ1-5|.
CASSLTLSNQPQHF
TGTGCCAGTAGTTTGACCTTGAGCAATCAGCCCCAGCATTTT
>.|TRBV18|TRBJ2-7|TRBD1
CASSPQGAGYEQYF
TGTGCCAGCTCACCTCAGGGGGCGGGCTACGAGCAGTACTTC
>.|TRBV27|TRBJ2-5|.
CASSLLGIGETQYF
TGTGCCAGCAGTTTGTTAGGGATAGGAGAGACCCAGTACTTC
>.|TRBV4-1|TRBJ1-4|.
CASSQDTGSEKLFF
TGCGCCAGCAGCCAAGACACAGGTAGTGAAAAACTGTTTTTT
>.|TRBV7-2|TRBJ2-5|.
CASSLVGQETQYF
TGTGCCAGCAGCTTAGTAGGCCAAGAGACCCAGTACTTC
>.|TRBV27|TRBJ1-2|.
CASSLIGADYGYTF
TGTGCCAGCAGTTTAATTGGAGCGGACTATGGCTACACCTTC
>.|TRBV2|TRBJ1-2|.
CASSPTGVNYGYTF
TGTGCCAGCAGCCCGACAGGAGTTAACTATGGCTACACCTTC
>.|TRBV11-3|TRBJ2-2|TRBD1
CASSLRPGQGAVGELFF
TGTGCCAGCAGCCTACGGCCGGGACAGGGGGCTGTCGGGGAGCTGTTTTTT
>.|TRBV5-6|TRBJ1-5|.
CASSFWGLGQPQHF
TGTGCCAGCAGCTTTTGGGGGTTAGGACAGCCCCAGCATTTT
>.|TRBV4-1|TRBJ1-3|.
CASSQSPFGGNTIYF
TGCGCCAGCAGCCAAAGCCCGTTTGGTGGAAACACCATATATTTT
>once|TRBV7-2|TRBJ1-3|.
CASGRPGSGNTIYF
TGTGCCAGCGGCCGGCCTGGGTCTGGAAACACCATATATTTT
>.|TRBV9|TRBJ1-1|.
CASSVATVNTEAFF
TGTGCCAGCAGCGTAGCTACCGTGAACACTGAAGCTTTCTTT
>.|TRBV11-3|TRBJ2-2|.
CASDTTNTGELFF
TGTGCCAGCGACACAACGAACACCGGGGAGCTGTTTTTT